This T cell receptor (beta chain) was profiled in a study of OX40 agonist ivuxolimab in advanced cancers. Whole-study context: Aged roughly 20 to 85 with a mean of about 60 years, they were 75% to 85% male.

Germline V gives CDR1 LNHDA, CDR2 SQIVND (reference sequence). Trimming took 9 bases from V and 2 from J, leaving 10 bases between them. This CDR3 is built from 13 residues. Libraries were prepared by immunoSEQ multiplex PCR; TCRdb keeps only in-frame clonotypes and omits some of them. The repertoire includes just under 85,000 clones, less than 85% of them detected once, and about 0.8% sits in the top ten. The sequence was obtained from an adult with an advanced solid tumor such as melanoma, head and neck, liver or kidney cancer. This specimen consisted of CD4+ or CD8+ T cells sorted from blood, obtained in a trial of the OX40 agonist ivuxolimab. V gene TRBV19 combines with J gene TRBJ1-4; D gene ambiguous. CDR3 region: CASQTDTNEKLFF. CDR3 in DNA: TGTGCCAGCCAGACGGACACTAATGAAAAACTGTTTTTT.